This T cell receptor beta chain appears in the sequencing data of a study of blood T cell repertoires in COVID-19. Study information: Acute-phase and convalescent COVID-19 samples originated in the United States, Italy and Spain. Sources were T cells, B-cell-depleted T cells, or PBMCs; the material itself was cDNA or gDNA.

The germline V gene has CDR1 MNHEY and CDR2 SVGAGI. The CDR3 totals 15 residues. Trimming left V 10 bases short and J 3 bases short, with 19 bases between. The assay was immunoSEQ multiplex PCR, and TCRdb's table has in-frame clones only and misses some. The sample lists about 54,000 clones, approximately 91% seen once, with roughly 3.9% in the top ten. The sequence derives from a man in his fifties or sixties with acute or convalescent COVID-19. Source material: peripheral blood. The gene calls are TRBV6-5 and TRBJ1-5; tentative D call: TRBD1 (5 bases). CDR3 in amino acids: CATSRPQALNQPQHF. CDR3 DNA: TGTGCCACCTCAAGACCACAGGCGCTCAATCAGCCCCAGCATTTT.